This T cell receptor (beta chain) was sequenced during a study of T-cell memory formation after mild COVID-19. Looking at the study overall: TCR clusters largely stayed donor specific. The study's findings and limits: Cross-reactive memory apparently joined, as some responding clones appeared in pre-infection memory. A second wave expanding day 15 to 37 was CD4+-biased; contracting clones were balanced. Confirmation was lacking for SARS-CoV-2 specificity of second-wave clones that peaked on day 37.

TCRdb analysed the 5' RACE reads with MiXCR anew, one entry per CDR3 protein. The table lists some 320,000 distinct CDR3 sequences, around 15% of them singletons. Regarding this clonotype: The antigen is unknown.

Germline V CDR1 and CDR2: SGHRS, YFSETQ. The V end was cut by 4 bases, the J end by 0 bases, with 11 bases between. The CDR3 length is 16 residues. The rearrangement uses TRBV5-1 and TRBJ2-6; perhaps TRBD2 as D (5 bases). Specimen: PBMCs or a T cell subset sorted from them (not recorded which). The sequence came from a man aged 18-30 years who had mild COVID-19 (a few samples of this study predate the infection). Cell type and time point are not known. The CDR3 nucleotides are TGCGCCAGCAGCGCCCCGGGGAGCTCTGGGGCCAACGTCCTGACTTTC. This codes for CASSAPGSSGANVLTF.